The 9 T cell receptor beta chains in this list originate from one sample, sequenced in a study of blood T cell repertoires in COVID-19. Measured with immunoSEQ multiplex PCR; TCRdb has only the in-frame clones, and not every one. The table has approximately 190,000 clones, 84% seen once. Material for sequencing was peripheral blood. These TCRs come from a man younger than 40 with active or convalescent COVID-19.

This sequence joins TRBV3-1 (or the pseudogene TRBV3-2) and TRBJ2-2; 8 bases are a match to TRBD2. The CDR3 has 17 amino acids. V lost 4 bases, J lost 1 base, and 8 bases stayed unmatched. Germline assignment: CDR1 LGHDT and CDR2 YNNKEL (reference sequence). CDR3 bases: TGTGCCAGCAGCCCGGGAGGGCTAGCGGGGAACACCGGGGAGCTGTTTTTT. The encoded protein is CASSPGGLAGNTGELFF.

The chain carries TRBV6-4 and TRBJ1-2; the match to TRBD1 covers 9 bases. This CDR3 is 14 amino acids long. Looked up from germline, CDR1 is MRHNA and CDR2 is SNTAGT. The junction had 7 bases not matched to a gene; V was cut back by 5 bases and J by 6 bases. The CDR3 DNA sequence: TGTGCCAGCAGTTTTAACAGGGGGCGGAATGGCTACACCTTC. As protein: CASSFNRGRNGYTF.

The chain employs TRBV18 and TRBJ2-2, with no clear D. Trimming removed 5 bases at V and 2 bases at J, with 15 bases between. The CDR3 loop spans 16 amino acids. Germline assignment: CDR1 KGHSH and CDR2 LQKENI. In nucleotides, the CDR3 is TGTGCCAGCTCAGAGAGAGCAGCGTCAAACACCGGGGAGCTGTTTTTT. Translation gives CASSERAASNTGELFF.

The chain joins TRBV18 to TRBJ1-2; weak D call: TRBD1 (6 bases). The CDR3 has 14 amino acids. The V and J ends lost 3 bases and 0 bases respectively, with 8 bases between them. Germline V gives CDR1 KGHSH, CDR2 LQKENI. CDR3 in DNA: TGTGCCAGCTCACCCAAGGGGGCTAACTATGGCTACACCTTC. It codes for CASSPKGANYGYTF. Filled out from reference TRBV18 and TRBJ1-2, the complete variable domain reads NAGVMQNPRHLVRRRGQEARLRCSPMKGHSHVYWYRQLPEEGLKFMVYLQKENIIDESGMPKERFSAEFPKEGPSILRIQQVVRGDSAAYFCASSPKGANYGYTFGSGTRLTVV.

The sample holds a few counts of this clone. V usage is TRBV7-2 and J usage is TRBJ1-3; maybe TRBD1 (6 bases). Germline assignment: CDR1 SGHTA and CDR2 FQGNSA. This CDR3 comprises 13 residues. Trimming took off 5 bases at V and 4 bases at J, with 9 bases between the two ends. The CDR3 region is CASSPGQGNTIYF. The CDR3 DNA follows: TGTGCCAGCAGCCCCGGACAGGGAAACACCATATATTTT.

This clone was observed a single time. CDR3 sequence (DNA): TGTGCCAGCAGCTTGGGGGGGGGTAGCAATCAGCCCCAGCATTTT. Translation gives CASSLGGGSNQPQHF. V gene TRBV5-4 combines with J gene TRBJ1-5; tentatively, D is TRBD1 (5 bases). This CDR3 has 15 amino acids. The germline V and J ends were trimmed by 0 bases and 0 bases, with 7 bases remaining between them. Germline assignment: CDR1 SGHNT and CDR2 YYREEE (reference sequence).

This chain uses TRBV4-1 with TRBJ2-1, with D possibly TRBD2 on 5 matching bases. Germline V gives CDR1 MGHRA, CDR2 YSYEKL. V lost 0 bases, J lost 3 bases, and 12 bases lay in between. The CDR3 runs to 16 residues. This CDR3 is CASSQDFRSGYNEQFF. The CDR3 DNA reads as TGCGCCAGCAGCCAAGATTTTAGGAGCGGCTACAATGAGCAGTTCTTC.

The V gene is TRBV28, the J gene TRBJ1-5; TRBD1 aligns across 10 bases. This CDR3 is built from 15 residues. The junction had 5 bases not matched to a gene; V was cut back by 6 bases and J by 3 bases. Germline loops: CDR1 MDHEN, CDR2 SYDVKM. The CDR3 sequence is CASSLTGGLNQPQHF. CDR3 nucleotides: TGTGCCAGCAGCTTGACAGGGGGCCTCAATCAGCCCCAGCATTTT.

V gene TRBV6-2 or TRBV6-3 combines with J gene TRBJ2-3; possible D gene TRBD2, 5 bases. CDR3 length: 14 residues. Trimming shortened V by 5 bases and J by 0 bases, and 9 bases separated the two germline ends. Germline V CDR1 and CDR2: MNHEY, SVGEGT. CDR3 protein: CASSKGLSTDTQYF. The CDR3 DNA reads as TGTGCCAGCAGTAAAGGACTGAGCACAGATACGCAGTATTTT.